Below are 7 T cell receptor beta chains sequenced from a single sample in a study of blood T cell repertoires in COVID-19. Method: immunoSEQ multiplex PCR; TCRdb's copy keeps in-frame clones and lacks some. The sample includes under 120,000 clones, roughly two thirds seen only once; the top ten take roughly 6%. The source material was peripheral blood. All receptors come from a man older than 75 with acute or convalescent COVID-19.

This rearrangement joins TRBV30 to TRBJ2-5; D not resolved. The V gene's germline CDR1 is GTSNPN and CDR2 SVGIG (reference sequence). The CDR3 runs 13 residues. The V end lost 2 bases, the J end lost 1 base, and 8 bases lay between the germline ends. CDR3 in amino acids: CAWSTSSQETQYF. The CDR3 nucleotides are TGTGCCTGGAGTACGAGCTCCCAAGAGACCCAGTACTTC. The full variable domain, with the rest looked up from reference TRBV30 and TRBJ2-5, is SQTIHQWPATLVQPVGSPLSLECTVEGTSNPNLYWYRQAAGRGLQLLFYSVGIGQISSEVPQNLSASRPQDRQFILSSKKLLLSDSGFYLCAWSTSSQETQYFGPGTRLLVL.

The V and J genes are TRBV4-1 and TRBJ2-3, with 7 positions matching TRBD2. V lost 0 bases, J lost 4 bases, and 7 bases stayed unmatched. Germline V gene sequence: CDR1 MGHRA, CDR2 YSYEKL. The CDR3 has 16 amino acids. Here the CDR3 DNA reads TGCGCCAGCAGCCAAGAAACGGGCGGGAGCGCAGATACGCAGTATTTT. Protein: CASSQETGGSADTQYF.

This chain links TRBV6-5 with TRBJ2-1, with a possible D match to TRBD1 (6 bases). CDR1 and CDR2 from the germline V gene are MNHEY and SVGAGI. The CDR3 sequence is 14 residues long. Trimming took off 6 bases at V and 6 bases at J, with 15 bases between the two ends. The chain's CDR3 is CASSSHGQTNEQFF. Here the CDR3 DNA reads TGTGCCAGCAGCTCCCATGGACAGACCAATGAGCAGTTCTTC.

In its sample, this clone was seen once. The CDR3 protein is CASSSSGLAAQGQFF. The DNA of the CDR3 is TGTGCCAGCAGCTCCTCGGGACTAGCGGCGCAAGGGCAGTTCTTC. The chain carries TRBV7-2 and TRBJ2-1; 11 bases map to TRBD2. Germline CDR1 and CDR2: SGHTA and FQGNSA. The trim removed 4 bases at V and 12 bases at J, leaving 11 bases unmatched. This CDR3 has 15 amino acids.

This chain joins TRBV5-1 and TRBJ2-7, with D perhaps TRBD2 (6 bases). V was shortened by 0 bases and J by 2 bases, with 12 bases between the two germline ends. Germline CDR1 is SGHRS and CDR2 is YFSETQ. The CDR3 is 15 residues long. In DNA form, the CDR3 reads TGCGCCAGCAGCTTGGGACTAGGAGGTACCTACGAGCAGTACTTC. Its protein product is CASSLGLGGTYEQYF.

The rearrangement uses TRBV27 and TRBJ2-1, with D possibly matching TRBD2 (7 bases). V dropped 4 bases and J dropped 5 bases, with 21 bases sitting between them. Germline V gene data show CDR1 as MNHEY and CDR2 as SMNVEV (reference sequence). This CDR3 has 17 amino acids. The CDR3 reads CASSSRPEQGGDNEQFF. In DNA, the CDR3 is TGTGCCAGCAGTTCCAGGCCGGAACAGGGAGGGGACAATGAGCAGTTCTTC.

This chain uses TRBV7-3 with TRBJ2-7, with TRBD2 matching over 7 bases. The CDR3 loop spans 14 amino acids. Germline CDR1 reads SGHTA; CDR2 reads FQGTGA. V lost 0 bases and J lost 5; bases outside the gene matches: 4. The chain's CDR3 is CASSLTGGSDEQYF. The CDR3 DNA reads as TGTGCCAGCAGCTTAACGGGCGGGAGTGACGAGCAGTACTTC.